The 17 T cell receptor beta chains reported below all come from one sample, sequenced in a study of neurological immune-mediated disorders. A single record per CDR3 protein comes from TCRdb applying MiXCR to the 5' RACE reads. The sample consists of about 82,000 distinct CDR3 sequences, about 2.5% of them appearing once. Input material: PBMCs. The receptors derive from a woman aged 30 to 39 with multiple sclerosis.

This clonotype was seen many times. This chain links TRBV7-2 with TRBJ2-3, with 14 bases fitting TRBD2. Germline trimming cut 5 bases from V and 1 base from J; bases unmatched to any gene: 5. Germline assignment: CDR1 SGHTA and CDR2 FQGNSA. This CDR3 contains 17 residues. The CDR3: CASSPTGLAGGTDTQYF. For the CDR3, the DNA is TGTGCCAGCAGCCCTACGGGACTAGCGGGAGGCACAGATACGCAGTATTTT.

This clonotype was observed many times. The chain has TRBV7-2 and TRBJ2-1; a weak D match, TRBD2 (6 bases). The V and J ends lost 6 bases and 3 bases respectively, with 15 bases between them. Germline-derived CDR1 and CDR2 are SGHTA and FQGNSA. CDR3 length: 15 residues. Written as DNA, the CDR3 is TGTGCCAGCAGGGTGGCGGGAACCGTCTACAATGAGCAGTTCTTC. It is translated as CASRVAGTVYNEQFF.

This clonotype was seen many times. The genes are TRBV29-1 and TRBJ2-7, with 10 bases fitting TRBD1. The junction had 10 bases not matched to a gene; V was cut back by 2 bases and J by 3 bases. The CDR3 extends over 16 amino acids. From germline, CDR1 is SQVTM and CDR2 ANQGSEA. The CDR3 spells CSVELGQGTNLYEQYF. The CDR3 DNA is TGCAGCGTTGAACTGGGACAGGGGACCAACCTCTACGAGCAGTACTTC.

This clonotype was picked up many times. The rearrangement uses TRBV5-1 and TRBJ1-1; D gene uncertain. Trimming shortened V by 1 base and J by 0 bases, and 7 bases separated the two germline ends. Germline CDR1 is SGHRS and CDR2 is YFSETQ. The CDR3 consists of 14 residues. DNA of the CDR3: TGCGCCAGCAGCTTGACGGAGATGAACACTGAAGCTTTCTTT. This encodes CASSLTEMNTEAFF. Using reference TRBV5-1 and TRBJ1-1 for the parts outside the CDR3, the full variable domain is KAGVTQTPRYLIKTRGQQVTLSCSPISGHRSVSWYQQTPGQGLQFLFEYFSETQRNKGNFPGRFSGRQFSNSRSEMNVSTLELGDSALYLCASSLTEMNTEAFFGQGTRLTVV.

This clonotype was found many times. This chain connects TRBV7-2 to TRBJ2-7; D remains ambiguous. The CDR3 runs 13 residues. CDR1 and CDR2 from the germline V gene are SGHTA and FQGNSA. Trimming left V 5 bases short and J 5 bases short, with 13 bases between. The CDR3 spells CASSPRPMDEQYF. For the CDR3, the DNA is TGTGCCAGCAGCCCCCGCCCGATGGACGAGCAGTACTTC.

This clonotype was seen repeatedly, ten times or more. This chain connects TRBV7-2 to TRBJ2-7; 7 nucleotides line up with TRBD2. Germline V gene sequence: CDR1 SGHTA, CDR2 FQGNSA. V was pared by 1 base and J by 3 bases, with 6 bases of the junction left unmatched. The CDR3 sequence is 15 residues long. CDR3 sequence reads: CASSLGGGGYYEQYF. CDR3 nucleotide sequence: TGTGCCAGCAGCTTAGGTGGCGGGGGATACTACGAGCAGTACTTC.

Many counts were recorded for this clonotype. The chain is built from TRBV15 and TRBJ1-1; 7 bases map to TRBD1. Germline-derived CDR1 and CDR2 are LNHNV and YYDKDF (reference sequence). The J segment lost 0 bases and the V segment lost 4 bases, leaving 2 bases of the junction unmatched. The CDR3 is made up of 14 amino acids. In nucleotides, the CDR3 is TGTGCCACCAGCACCGGGACAGTGAACACTGAAGCTTTCTTT. Translated: CATSTGTVNTEAFF.

In its sample, this clonotype was seen many times. The rearrangement links TRBV24-1 to TRBJ2-5, with D perhaps TRBD2 (5 bases). The V end was cut by 7 bases, the J end by 8 bases, with 16 bases between. CDR1 KGHDR and CDR2 SFDVKD come from the germline V gene. The CDR3 has 13 amino acids. DNA for the CDR3: TGTGCCACCAGCCCCCCCGGGGTAGGCACCCAGTACTTC. Protein product: CATSPPGVGTQYF.

This clonotype was counted ten times or more. The J gene is TRBJ1-2, the V gene TRBV6-5; 9 nucleotides align to TRBD1. Trimming at V came to 10 bases and at J to 4 bases, leaving 4 bases not matched to a gene. CDR1 and CDR2 (germline): MNHEY, SVGAGI. The CDR3 is 12 amino acids. CDR3 DNA: TGTGCCACCATGACAGGGGGCTATGGCTACACCTTC. Its protein is CATMTGGYGYTF.

This clonotype was seen many times. J is TRBJ2-6 and V is TRBV29-1; the D gene is possibly TRBD2 (7 bases). Germline CDR1 is SQVTM and CDR2 is ANQGSEA. The CDR3 length is 16 residues. V shed 1 base and J shed 0 bases, with 10 bases lying between them. The CDR3 nucleotides read TGCAGCGTTGAAGGAGGGGGGGACTCTGGGGCCAACGTCCTGACTTTC. Protein sequence: CSVEGGGDSGANVLTF.

A word on this clonotype: One base away lies a much larger clone, so this may be a sequencing read error. V is TRBV5-1 and J is TRBJ2-2; maybe TRBD2 (5 bases). The CDR3 covers 14 residues. Germline CDR1 and CDR2: SGHRS and YFSETQ. The CDR3 DNA follows: TGCGCCAGCAGTACGGGAACGAACACCGTGGAGCTGTTTTTT. Encoded protein: CASSTGTNTVELFF. The whole variable domain, remainder taken from reference TRBV5-1 and TRBJ2-2, is KAGVTQTPRYLIKTRGQQVTLSCSPISGHRSVSWYQQTPGQGLQFLFEYFSETQRNKGNFPGRFSGRQFSNSRSEMNVSTLELGDSALYLCASSTGTNTVELFFGEGSRLTVL.

This clonotype was observed at least ten times. This chain links TRBV12-3 or TRBV12-4 with TRBJ2-5, with TRBD2 matching 10 bases. Trimming at V came to 2 bases and at J to 5 bases, leaving 2 bases not matched to a gene. The CDR3 consists of 14 residues. The CDR3 sequence is CASSLTSGTETQYF. Here the CDR3 DNA reads TGTGCCAGCAGTTTAACTAGCGGGACGGAGACCCAGTACTTC.

This clonotype was detected many times. Relative to the germline gene, one junction end is altered; a read error may explain this. The chain joins TRBV7-7 to TRBJ2-5; D remains unclear. Germline V gene lookup returns CDR1 SSHAT and CDR2 FNYEAQ (reference sequence). The CDR3 covers 12 residues. The CDR3 protein is CASSSGRETQYF. The CDR3 DNA follows: TGTGCTAGCAGCTCTGGGCGAGAGACCCAGTACTTC.

In this sample, this clonotype turned up many times. CDR3 coding DNA: TGTGCCAGCAGTTTGACGGTCGATGACACCATATATTTT. Translation: CASSLTVDDTIYF. This chain uses TRBV12-3 or TRBV12-4 with TRBJ1-3, with D unclear. V was clipped by 3 bases and J by 8 bases, with 11 bases between them. This CDR3 has 13 amino acids.

This clonotype was observed many times. This CDR3 reads CASADRSSYEQYF. Written as DNA, the CDR3 is TGTGCCAGCGCGGACAGGAGCTCCTACGAGCAGTACTTC. The rearrangement joins TRBV28 to TRBJ2-7; 7 bases agree with TRBD1. Germline V gives CDR1 MDHEN, CDR2 SYDVKM. The trim removed 8 bases at V and 0 bases at J, leaving 4 bases unmatched. The CDR3 covers 13 residues.

In this sample, this clonotype turned up many times. The chain recombines TRBV20-1 with TRBJ1-4, with 7 nucleotides matching TRBD1. Germline trimming cut 6 bases from V and 9 bases from J; bases unmatched to any gene: 7. The CDR3 is made up of 12 amino acids. Germline-derived CDR1 and CDR2 are DFQATT and SNEGSKA (reference sequence). CDR3 amino acids: CSAERQGQKLFF. The CDR3 DNA is TGCAGTGCGGAAAGACAGGGACAAAAACTGTTTTTT.

In this sample, this clonotype turned up many times. V is TRBV29-1 and J is TRBJ1-2; D remains ambiguous. V was trimmed by 4 bases and J by 0 bases, leaving 9 bases between them. The CDR3 loop spans 13 amino acids. Germline V gene lookup returns CDR1 SQVTM and CDR2 ANQGSEA. The CDR3 loop reads CSVAIISNYGYTF. CDR3 DNA: TGCAGCGTTGCCATCATTTCTAACTATGGCTACACCTTC.